These 32 T cell receptor beta chains were sequenced from one sample in a study of CD8+CD57+ T cells in acquired aplastic anemia (dated by TCRdb to the late 2010s). The run used an Illumina HiSeq 2000. TCR beta VDJ combination and CDR3 sequence profiling used genomic DNA as the template. In-frame beta chains were kept once TCRdb had trimmed the public reads at Q25 with fastp and called clones with MiXCR. Rows merge per CDR3 protein into single entries with the most common DNA and genes. The sample table contains some 120,000 distinct CDR3 sequences; only one count was recorded for more than 40% of them. The ten top clones hold around 2.5% of the sample. The specimen was sorted CD4+, CD8+, or CD8+CD57+ T cells (not recorded which) from PBMCs. The receptors come from a human donor in good health, serving as a control.

The chain uses TRBV19 and TRBJ1-1; 8 bases are a match to TRBD1. Looked up from germline, CDR1 is LNHDA and CDR2 is SQIVND (reference sequence). Unmatched junction bases numbered 3, after V lost 4 bases and J lost 2 bases. The CDR3 is 14 amino acids. CDR3 amino acids: CASSSQGANTEAFF. The DNA for the CDR3 is TGTGCCAGTAGTAGCCAGGGGGCTAACACTGAAGCTTTCTTT.

This clonotype was picked up one time. This chain joins TRBV7-4 and TRBJ2-2; D call uncertain. The CDR3 loop spans 12 amino acids. Germline assignment: CDR1 SGHVT and CDR2 SQSDAQ. The V end lost 6 bases, the J end lost 8 bases, and 10 bases lay between the germline ends. The CDR3 DNA sequence: TGTGCCAGCAGTTTGATGACAGGGGAGCTGTTTTTT. This encodes CASSLMTGELFF.

This rearrangement joins TRBV7-8 to TRBJ1-2; a weak D match, TRBD1 (6 bases). Trimming cost V 5 bases and J 6 bases, with 16 bases left between them. This CDR3 has 14 amino acids. The germline gives CDR1 SGHVS, CDR2 FQNEAQ. The chain's CDR3 is CASSPRGAMDGYTF. CDR3 nucleotides: TGTGCCAGCAGCCCGCGGGGGGCTATGGATGGCTACACCTTC.

Ten or more counts support this clonotype. The CDR3 DNA follows: TGTGCCAGCAGCAGGGGAGGGGGCCTAAACAAAAACATTCAGTACTTC. It yields the protein CASSRGGGLNKNIQYF. The chain recombines TRBV7-3 with TRBJ2-4; D is possibly TRBD1 or TRBD2 (7 bases each). Germline CDR1 is SGHTA and CDR2 is FQGTGA. The CDR3 runs to 16 residues. V was cut by 5 bases and J by 3 bases, with 17 bases left in between.

The gene calls are TRBV20-1 and TRBJ2-3, with 9 nucleotides matching TRBD2. Germline CDR1 reads DFQATT; CDR2 reads SNEGSKA (reference sequence). The junction had 15 bases not matched to a gene; V was cut back by 5 bases and J by 9 bases. This CDR3 is 15 amino acids long. CDR3 sequence: CSAGEGLAGLRTQYF. The CDR3 DNA is TGCAGTGCTGGGGAAGGGCTAGCGGGGCTTAGGACGCAGTATTTT.

Many counts were recorded for this clonotype. This chain uses TRBV10-1 with TRBJ1-2, with 7 bases lining up with TRBD1. CDR1 is WNHNN and CDR2 is SYGVQD in the germline V gene (reference sequence). J gave up 8 bases and V 5 bases, and 8 bases lay outside the gene matches. This CDR3 comprises 13 residues. The CDR3 DNA reads TGCGCCAGCAGTCCCGACAGGGTCTACGGCTACACCTTC. Its protein is CASSPDRVYGYTF.

The chain carries TRBV19 and TRBJ2-1; D is ambiguous. The V gene lost 4 bases and the J gene lost 3 bases, with 4 bases spanning the gap. The CDR3 totals 12 residues. Germline V gene lookup returns CDR1 LNHDA and CDR2 SQIVND (reference sequence). The CDR3: CASSTLYNEQFF. The CDR3 DNA sequence: TGTGCCAGTAGTACCCTCTACAATGAGCAGTTCTTC.

The CDR3 spells CASSLVGSVGGPSYEQYF. The CDR3, as DNA: TGTGCCAGCAGCTTAGTCGGCAGCGTAGGGGGGCCCTCCTACGAGCAGTACTTC. This sequence joins TRBV7-6 and TRBJ2-7, with D possibly being TRBD1 or TRBD2 (6 bases each). CDR1 and CDR2 (germline): SGHVS, FNYEAQ. Trimming took 1 base from V and 0 from J, leaving 19 bases between them. The CDR3 length is 18 residues.

The chain employs TRBV29-1 and TRBJ2-7, with 15 bases that match TRBD2. There are 14 residues in the CDR3. Looked up from germline, CDR1 is SQVTM and CDR2 is ANQGSEA. With V trimmed by 6 bases and J by 7 bases, 7 bases remained unmatched. The CDR3 here is CSVRTSGGAYEQYF. The CDR3 DNA sequence: TGCAGCGTCAGGACTAGCGGGGGGGCGTATGAGCAGTACTTC.

The V call is TRBV25-1, the J call TRBJ1-2; D is ambiguous. Trimming removed 6 bases at V and 4 bases at J, with 15 bases between. From germline, CDR1 is MGHDK and CDR2 SYGVNS. CDR3 length: 14 residues. The CDR3 here is CASSRMEGRYGYTF. CDR3 coding DNA: TGTGCCAGCAGCCGAATGGAAGGGCGCTATGGCTACACCTTC.

There are many counts of this clonotype. This chain links TRBV7-2 with TRBJ1-5, with D uncertain. This CDR3 comprises 13 residues. The V and J ends lost 2 bases and 5 bases respectively, with 7 bases between them. Germline CDR1 reads SGHTA; CDR2 reads FQGNSA. The CDR3, as DNA: TGTGCCAGCAGCTTACAGGACGATCAGCCCCAGCATTTT. Its translation is CASSLQDDQPQHF.

J is TRBJ1-4 and V is TRBV9; D possibly corresponds to TRBD1 (5 bases). The CDR3 covers 17 residues. In germline, CDR1 is SGDLS, CDR2 YYNGEE. The ends were cut back, 3 bases at V and 5 bases at J, with 20 bases in the middle. This chain's CDR3 is CASSEASLGTENEKLFF. DNA of the CDR3: TGTGCCAGCAGCGAGGCCTCGTTAGGGACGGAGAATGAAAAACTGTTTTTT. Variable domain in full (rest from reference TRBV9 and TRBJ1-4): DSGVTQTPKHLITATGQRVTLRCSPRSGDLSVYWYQQSLDQGLQFLIQYYNGEERAKGNILERFSAQQFPDLHSELNLSSLELGDSALYFCASSEASLGTENEKLFFGSGTQLSVL.

This clonotype was observed at least ten times. V is TRBV6-5 and J is TRBJ1-5; D not resolved. The CDR3 spans 14 residues. CDR1 is MNHEY and CDR2 is SVGAGI in the germline V gene. Trimming stripped 0 bases from V and 7 bases from J, with 10 bases between. The CDR3 here is CASSYSAGSQPQHF. CDR3 sequence (DNA): TGTGCCAGCAGTTACTCGGCGGGGTCCCAGCCCCAGCATTTT.

The chain employs TRBV29-1 and TRBJ1-2; the match to TRBD1 covers 8 bases. Trimming cost V 7 bases and J 8 bases; bases outside gene matches: 9. Germline values: CDR1 SQVTM, CDR2 ANQGSEA. The CDR3 contains 12 residues. The CDR3: CSARDRFEGYTF. CDR3 DNA sequence: TGCAGCGCCCGGGACAGGTTCGAGGGCTACACCTTC.

The V and J genes are TRBV25-1 and TRBJ2-2, with unresolved D. Trimming shortened V by 1 base and J by 2 bases, and 5 bases separated the two germline ends. CDR1 is MGHDK, CDR2 SYGVNS, per germline. There are 14 residues in the CDR3. The CDR3 protein is CASSESDNTGELFF. The CDR3 bases are TGTGCCAGCAGTGAATCGGATAACACCGGGGAGCTGTTTTTT.

The V and J genes are TRBV19 and TRBJ2-2; D unresolved. The CDR3 runs to 11 residues. V was shortened by 5 bases and J by 8 bases, with 6 bases between the two germline ends. CDR1 and CDR2 (germline): LNHDA, SQIVND (reference sequence). CDR3 coding DNA: TGTGCCAGTAGTCTCGCAGGGGAGCTGTTTTTT. Protein sequence: CASSLAGELFF.

This clonotype showed up many times. This chain connects TRBV7-8 to TRBJ2-7, with 10 bases identical to TRBD2. Germline CDR1 is SGHVS and CDR2 is FQNEAQ. The CDR3 is made up of 16 amino acids. V was clipped by 2 bases and J by 1 base; unmatched bases: 5. CDR3 nucleotide sequence: TGTGCCAGCAGCTTACTAGCGGGGGCGCTTTCCTACGAGCAGTACTTC. Residues: CASSLLAGALSYEQYF.

This clonotype has a count of ten or more. The chain carries TRBV18 and TRBJ2-7, with D perhaps TRBD1 (6 bases). Looked up from germline, CDR1 is KGHSH and CDR2 is LQKENI. This CDR3 is 13 amino acids long. The V gene lost 1 base and the J gene lost 7 bases, with 11 bases spanning the gap. This CDR3 reads CASSPLDRPEQYF. The CDR3 coding sequence is TGTGCCAGCTCACCACTAGACAGGCCAGAGCAGTACTTC.

This clonotype was seen at least ten times. The V gene is TRBV7-9, the J gene TRBJ1-2; D remains ambiguous. CDR1 is SEHNR, CDR2 FQNEAQ, per germline (reference sequence). The CDR3 is 14 residues long. The V end lost 1 base, the J end lost 2 bases, and 8 bases lay between the germline ends. DNA of the CDR3: TGTGCCAGCAGCTTAGAGGGCGGAAACTATGGCTACACCTTC. Protein: CASSLEGGNYGYTF.

This clonotype was seen many times. The chain has TRBV12-3 or TRBV12-4 and TRBJ1-1; unclear D gene. The CDR3 extends over 16 amino acids. The germline V and J ends were trimmed by 3 bases and 1 base, with 15 bases remaining between them. The CDR3 DNA reads as TGTGCCAGCAGTTTCGGGAACCCCAACGCGAACACTGAAGCTTTCTTT. Amino acid sequence: CASSFGNPNANTEAFF.

This sequence joins TRBV7-9 and TRBJ2-7; TRBD1 matches at 8 bases. CDR1 and CDR2 (germline): SEHNR, FQNEAQ (reference sequence). V dropped 3 bases and J dropped 2; count of bases not matched to a gene: 3. CDR3 size: 14 residues. The CDR3 loop is CASSLVTGAYEQYF. CDR3 sequence (DNA): TGTGCCAGCAGCTTGGTGACAGGGGCCTACGAGCAGTACTTC. Complete variable domain (other parts from reference TRBV7-9 and TRBJ2-7): DTGVSQNPRHKITKRGQNVTFRCDPISEHNRLYWYRQTLGQGPEFLTYFQNEAQLEKSRLLSDRFSAERPKGSFSTLEIQRTEQGDSAMYLCASSLVTGAYEQYFGPGTRLTVT.

CDR3 loop: CASSEVPGGSYEQYF. The CDR3 DNA follows: TGTGCCAGCAGTGAAGTTCCGGGGGGCTCCTACGAGCAGTACTTC. The J gene is TRBJ2-7, the V gene TRBV6-1, with 7 nucleotides matching TRBD2. The germline CDR1 and CDR2 sequences are MNHNS and SASEGT. This CDR3 spans 15 amino acids. Trimming at V came to 1 base and at J to 0 bases, leaving 3 bases not matched to a gene.

This chain connects TRBV7-2 to TRBJ1-6, with TRBD1 identical over 9 bases. The CDR3 totals 15 residues. V shed 5 bases and J 10 bases; nucleotides not matched to a gene: 9. The V gene's germline CDR1 is SGHTA and CDR2 FQGNSA. CDR3 DNA sequence: TGTGCCAGCAGCATACAGGGGGCAATCGGGTCACCCCTCCACTTT. Its protein product is CASSIQGAIGSPLHF.

This clonotype showed up many times. This CDR3 reads CASTRAGSNTEAFF. In DNA, the CDR3 is TGCGCCAGCACCCGGGCGGGGTCGAACACTGAAGCTTTCTTT. V is TRBV5-1 and J is TRBJ1-1; unclear D gene. Germline CDR1 is SGHRS and CDR2 is YFSETQ. The CDR3 contains 14 residues. Trimming removed 6 bases from V and 1 base from J, with 13 bases in between. The variable domain in full, with the rest retrieved from reference TRBV5-1 and TRBJ1-1, is KAGVTQTPRYLIKTRGQQVTLSCSPISGHRSVSWYQQTPGQGLQFLFEYFSETQRNKGNFPGRFSGRQFSNSRSEMNVSTLELGDSALYLCASTRAGSNTEAFFGQGTRLTVV.

Worth noting for this clonotype: A read error is possible here, since a much larger clone lies one base away. The rearrangement uses TRBV6-2 or TRBV6-3 and TRBJ2-7; the D call may be TRBD1 or TRBD2 (6 bases each). Germline CDR1 reads MNHEY; CDR2 reads SVGEGT. This CDR3 is built from 15 residues. Here the CDR3 reads CAGRGLERLMNEQYF. In DNA form, the CDR3 reads TGTGCCGGCAGGGGACTCGAGCGGTTAATGAACGAGCAGTACTTC.

This chain joins TRBV7-9 and TRBJ2-5, with TRBD1 as a possible D gene (5 bases). The CDR3 is 13 amino acids. Germline V gene sequence: CDR1 SEHNR, CDR2 FQNEAQ (reference sequence). Trimming shortened V by 0 bases and J by 5 bases, and 7 bases separated the two germline ends. This CDR3 reads CASSLAGAETQYF. The CDR3 nucleotides read TGTGCCAGCAGCTTAGCAGGGGCGGAGACCCAGTACTTC.

This clonotype was found many times. The chain combines TRBV11-2 with TRBJ2-3; D call uncertain. The ends were cut back, 4 bases at V and 3 bases at J, with 11 bases in the middle. The CDR3 is 14 amino acids. CDR1 and CDR2 (germline): SGHAT, FQNNGV. The chain's CDR3 is CASSSQTWTDTQYF. In DNA, the CDR3 is TGTGCCAGCAGCTCCCAGACGTGGACAGATACGCAGTATTTT.

This rearrangement joins TRBV29-1 to TRBJ2-2; 9 nucleotides agree with TRBD2. V was clipped by 6 bases and J by 5 bases; unmatched bases: 4. The CDR3 is 13 residues long. Germline lookup yields CDR1 SQVTM and CDR2 ANQGSEA. CDR3 nucleotides: TGCAGCGTCGGACTAGCGCATACCGGGGAGCTGTTTTTT. Its protein is CSVGLAHTGELFF.

This clonotype appeared once. The chain links TRBV12-3 or TRBV12-4 to TRBJ1-5; D unresolved. The CDR3 has 12 amino acids. Trimming left V 3 bases short and J 3 bases short, with 3 bases between. CDR3 sequence reads: CASSLLNQPQHF. The CDR3 DNA reads TGTGCCAGCAGTTTGCTCAATCAGCCCCAGCATTTT.

This clonotype was picked up a small number of times. The rearrangement joins TRBV2 to TRBJ2-4; D gene ambiguous. Looked up from germline, CDR1 is SNHLY and CDR2 is FYNNEI. This CDR3 is 15 amino acids long. V was clipped by 6 bases and J by 7 bases, with 19 bases between them. CDR3 sequence (DNA): TGTGCCAGCAGCCCATACACTCGGGTTACCAACATTCAGTACTTC. This translates into CASSPYTRVTNIQYF.

As for this clonotype: This may stem from a read error, because a much larger clone lies one nucleotide away. Here the CDR3 omits its conserved ending phenylalanine or tryptophan, so a read error is the likely source. The chain employs TRBV7-8 and TRBJ2-1; tentative D call: TRBD1 (6 bases). Germline values: CDR1 SGHVS, CDR2 FQNEAQ. The V and J ends lost 7 bases and 2 bases respectively, with 18 bases between them. The CDR3 runs 16 residues. The CDR3 sequence: CASTDRTAPPYNEQFL. The DNA for the CDR3 is TGTGCCAGCACCGATAGGACAGCCCCGCCCTACAATGAGCAGTTCCTC.

This sequence joins TRBV15 and TRBJ2-6, with D perhaps TRBD2 (5 bases). Trimming removed 3 bases from V and 3 bases from J, with 6 bases in between. The CDR3 is 14 amino acids. Germline assignment: CDR1 LNHNV and CDR2 YYDKDF (reference sequence). The CDR3 nucleotides are TGTGCCACCAGCAGGAGGGATGGGGCCAACGTCCTGACTTTC. This codes for CATSRRDGANVLTF.